This TCR beta chain was identified in a study of cytomegalovirus exposure and HLA in healthy donors (dated by TCRdb to between 2016 and 2019). About the study as a whole: An earlier analysis of some 500 of the donors reported roughly 270 Gb of sequence data and more than 90 million unique TCR beta sequences from about 200 million T cells. An early release covering more than 500 HLA-typed donors comprised approximately 300 gigabases of sequencing data and 85 million to 100 million unique TCR sequences. Of the roughly 390 genotyped donors, approximately 80% fell in the genetic ancestry cluster associated with self-reported Caucasian donors. The study was designed to test whether signatures of past pathogen exposure could be identified by cataloging public T cell receptors. The study used immunosequencing to profile the T cell repertoires of 666 subjects and linked those repertoires to cytomegalovirus serostatus. Besides the first cohort of approximately 670 subjects, a separate validation cohort made up of about 120 different subjects was used. To predict cytomegalovirus infection status, the study brought together high-throughput TCR immunosequencing, statistical association of individual TCRs with disease status, and machine learning. A later analysis re-examined previously published TCR beta repertoires from hundreds of donors and added high-resolution HLA genotyping to investigate patterns of TCR occurrence. The later analysis used no new phenotypic data to find candidate immune exposures, relying instead on TCR beta sequences and their occurrence across donors. In an earlier analysis of 500 to 650 of the donors, high-throughput TCR beta sequencing was used to judge whether each TCR beta V gene segment behaved as functional or pseudogenic. Donor age, sex, ethnicity and CMV serostatus were compiled together with the repertoire data. Genome-wide SNP genotypes for about 65% of the 666 donors were used in a later genetic analysis, which treated that subset as a discovery cohort. Every repertoire in the discovery cohort had been generated on one and the same sequencing platform. HLA typing included class I and class II loci at four-digit resolution. Typing coverage varied by locus: about 620-630 donors for A, B, C, DRB1 and DQB1; roughly 520 for DQA1; more than 600 for DPA1; more than 450 for DPB1. A handful of DR-DQ haplotypes were handled as single units for association and clustering because linkage in the cohort was strong. Across around 400 genotyped donors of the cohort, an average of about 240,000 unique TCR beta nucleotide sequences per donor were sequenced, and roughly 17% of those sequences were non-productive. Broader findings and caveats from the paper: The authors suggested that the approach could potentially be extended to other disease states and immunological phenotypes. The classifier was reported to diagnose cytomegalovirus status with high specificity and sensitivity in both the original and validation cohorts. Immune exposure information for the cohort was limited to CMV serostatus. Linkage disequilibrium might explain the correlated functional status among segregating V segments, but an unknown experimental factor could not be excluded. About 15 rarely observed V segments, including chromosome 9 orphons, were excluded from the earlier analysis of some 590 of the donors because counts were too low. While some public TCRs were present in many individuals, most TCR sequences turned up only very rarely across donors. A cluster of highly shared sequence variants was judged likely to represent a technical artifact of the sequencing pipeline. Some IMGT-functional V segments, including TRBV6-2 and TRBV6-3, could not be told apart with the 87-base-pair reads, so those segments were excluded. Strong co-occurrence of HLA alleles, especially DR and DQ, made assigning TCR associations to individual alleles difficult. In the study, about 150 TCR beta chains were listed as associated with cytomegalovirus. In a later analysis, most CMV-associated TCR beta chains were found to appear HLA-restricted, with HLA associations seemingly driven largely by CMV exposure. An association between a missense DCLRE1C variant and V-gene and J-gene trimming of TCR beta chains was found in a later genetic analysis and replicated in an independent cohort. A later analysis found that TCR association rates varied across HLA loci, with DRB1 alleles showing the most associated TCRs and HLA-C alleles the fewest. The presence/absence analyses assumed that sequencing depth was roughly uniform across donors, and that assumption may not be true. In a later analysis, HLA-associated TCR beta chains were found to be more clonally expanded and to have lower generation probabilities than equally common non-associated chains. A later genetic analysis reported fewer N-insertions in productive TCRs among donors in an Asian-associated ancestry cluster than the roughly 650-donor mean. A further reported finding was that TCR beta sequences accurately predicted the HLA-A and HLA-B alleles for most subjects in the first cohort. A few of the identified cytomegalovirus-associated TCR beta chains were confirmed in vitro to be specific for cytomegalovirus antigens. In this cohort, only TCR beta chains were sequenced, and detectable features were limited by the absence of alpha or paired-chain data. At a false discovery rate of 0.05, a later analysis linked 16,951 TCR beta sequences to specific HLA alleles. An earlier analysis of some 560 of the donors showed that most TCR beta V segments appeared in productive rearrangements either about 87% or about 30% of the time, which broadly matched IMGT annotations. Because some donors lacked HLA typing at each locus, the association tests relied only on the typed subset. According to a later analysis, parvovirus B19, influenza, CMV and Epstein-Barr virus appeared linked to several top co-occurrence clusters.

On this clone: Its target antigen remains unknown. No much larger clone exists at a distance of one base, and base qualities are not known.

In total, approximately 700 healthy bone marrow donors made up the cohort. At the time of sampling, all cohort members were nominally healthy, though unrecorded immune exposures were likely present. The donor tested CMV seropositive, placing the donor among the approximately 290 seropositive members of the cohort. Every donor gave a peripheral blood sample, and the peripheral blood mononuclear cells from that sample were used for TCR beta sequencing. Genomic DNA was extracted from the blood cell samples with the Qiagen DNeasy Blood Extraction Kit. The protocol used for the library was the immunoSEQ multiplex PCR assay. The multiplex PCR relied on a mix of 60 forward primers for TCR Vbeta segments and 13 reverse primers for TCR Jbeta segments. The CDR3 region of rearranged TCR beta genes was amplified from genomic DNA by a multiplex PCR assay. The amplified TCR beta libraries were sequenced on the Illumina HiSeq System as 87-base-pair reads. In the authors' own workflow: A later analysis counted about 82 million unique TCR beta chains across the 666 repertoires, and about 10 million of these chains were shared by at least two donors. A nearest-neighbor algorithm error-corrected the raw reads and collapsed the reads into unique sequences, merging closely related sequences to remove PCR and sequencing errors. V, D and J gene segments were assigned by aligning CDR3 sequences to IMGT reference sequences. Each retained sequence needed at least a six-nucleotide match to both a V gene segment and a J gene segment. Rearrangements were called productive when the CDR3 lacked stop codons and stayed in frame with V and J; all others were non-productive. CDR3 was defined by IMGT convention, running from the second conserved V-encoded cysteine to the conserved J-encoded phenylalanine. In an earlier analysis of approximately 500 of the donors, sequences lacking an unambiguous match to a single V gene segment were excluded. In an earlier analysis of approximately 610 of the donors, V segments were called functional above 56.7% productive rearrangements and were called segregating when the between-donor standard deviation exceeded 5%. A statistical classification framework was built to diagnose cytomegalovirus status from the catalog of TCR beta chain sequences. A later analysis assigned V and J genes by comparing TCR nucleotide sequences with IMGT/GENE-DB human TR gene sequences. Using the TCRdist pipeline, a later analysis assigned CDR3 sequences along with most-parsimonious VDJ recombination scenarios. In a later analysis, each TCR beta chain was defined by its CDR3 amino acid sequence together with its V-gene family, and reads lacking a unique V-gene family were excluded. To address suspected cross-contamination and a sequencing artifact, a later analysis removed some 620 highly shared, low-generation-probability nucleotide sequences. A later analysis calculated a clonal expansion index for each public chain from normalized within-repertoire ranks of inferred template counts. A later analysis computed generation probabilities with a VDJ recombination model fitted to out-of-frame rearrangements, and checked the results against IGoR. In a later analysis, hypergeometric tests were used to score TCR-TCR, TCR-HLA and TCR-CMV co-occurrence, with a repertoire-size bias correction applied to TCR pairs. To estimate false discovery rates, a later analysis permuted the HLA or CMV assignments 20 times. In a later analysis, co-occurring TCRs were grouped with DBSCAN, and TCRdist sequence similarity was added when clustering was performed within HLA-allele-positive subsets. Co-occurrence clustering excluded repertoires with fewer than 30,000 or more than 120,000 public chains, plus five with anomalous nucleotide sharing. Held by TCRdb, this immuneACCESS table contains in-frame sequences only and omits some clones. Under half of the omission traces to an unresolved V gene where checked; the cause of the rest is unknown. V and J calls plus clone size are reproduced from that table; the DNA served to infer D and trimming. This sample lists about 130,000 clones; about 83% were detected once. Roughly 4% of the sample is in the top ten clones.

The CDR3, from cysteine to phenylalanine, totals 16 residues. The CDR3 DNA has 48 bases and is translated from base 1. After removal of 0 bases from V and 5 bases from J, the junction retains 5 bases not matched to a gene. CDR1 is given as WSHSY and CDR2 as SAAADI, both from the germline V gene. The sequence was obtained from a woman aged 40 to 50 in good health and CMV-seropositive. The V and J segments used are TRBV10-2 and TRBJ2-1, and TRBD2 matches 9 of the central bases. Sequencing input: PBMCs. The CDR3: CASSESRLAVNNEQFF. The DNA sequence follows: TGCGCCAGCAGTGAGTCCAGACTAGCGGTAAACAATGAGCAGTTCTTC.